These 30 T cell receptor beta chains share one sample of origin, sequenced in a study of pediatric ulcerative colitis. Profiled with immunoSEQ multiplex PCR; TCRdb holds only in-frame clones, not every one. Among 35,000 or so clones listed, 73% were seen once. One to two pinch biopsies were taken from the rectum during colonoscopy. Input material: gut tissue. The source of these receptors is a boy younger than 18 with moderate ulcerative colitis.

The chain joins TRBV5-1 to TRBJ2-4, with 7 bases identical to TRBD2. CDR1 SGHRS and CDR2 YFSETQ come from the germline V gene. This CDR3 region has 16 residues. The V gene end was trimmed by 4 bases and the J gene end by 3 bases; junction bases not matched to a gene: 10. Here the CDR3 DNA reads TGCGCCAGCAGCCTAGGCCCCGCTAGCGGCAAAAACATTCAGTACTTC. Translating it yields CASSLGPASGKNIQYF.

The V call is TRBV5-1, the J call TRBJ2-7, with D possibly TRBD2 on 6 matching bases. The V and J ends lost 2 bases and 1 base respectively, with 10 bases between them. This CDR3 has 14 amino acids. Germline assignment: CDR1 SGHRS and CDR2 YFSETQ. CDR3 loop: CASSLGGNSYEQYF. The CDR3 bases are TGCGCCAGCAGCTTAGGAGGGAATTCCTACGAGCAGTACTTC.

The chain couples TRBV7-9 to TRBJ1-1; the D is unclear. Trimming took off 1 base at V and 3 bases at J, with 6 bases between the two ends. The germline CDR1 and CDR2 sequences are SEHNR and FQNEAQ (reference sequence). CDR3 length equals 13 residues. The CDR3 region has the DNA TGTGCCAGCAGCTTAGTAGCTGACACTGAAGCTTTCTTT. This encodes CASSLVADTEAFF. The full variable domain, rest sourced from reference TRBV7-9 and TRBJ1-1, is DTGVSQNPRHKITKRGQNVTFRCDPISEHNRLYWYRQTLGQGPEFLTYFQNEAQLEKSRLLSDRFSAERPKGSFSTLEIQRTEQGDSAMYLCASSLVADTEAFFGQGTRLTVV.

The CDR3 loop is CASSLSDRGHNSPLHF. In DNA form, the CDR3 reads TGTGCCAGCAGCTTATCTGACAGGGGGCATAATTCACCCCTCCACTTT. The genes are TRBV7-9 and TRBJ1-6, with 10 bases lining up with TRBD1. The trim removed 2 bases at V and 5 bases at J, leaving 3 bases unmatched. This CDR3 spans 16 amino acids. Germline loops: CDR1 SEHNR, CDR2 FQNEAQ (reference sequence).

The chain combines TRBV29-1 with TRBJ1-1; 9 bases are a match to TRBD1. The CDR3 sequence is 18 residues long. After removal of 6 bases from V and 0 bases from J, the junction contained 17 bases not matched to a gene. Looked up from germline, CDR1 is SQVTM and CDR2 is ANQGSEA. CDR3 amino acids: CSVISSGTGRSMNTEAFF. As DNA, the CDR3 is TGCAGCGTGATAAGCTCCGGGACAGGGAGGTCCATGAACACTGAAGCTTTCTTT. Drawing the rest from reference TRBV29-1 and TRBJ1-1, the complete variable domain is SAVISQKPSRDICQRGTSLTIQCQVDSQVTMMFWYRQQPGQSLTLIATANQGSEATYESGFVIDKFPISRPNLTFSTLTVSNMSPEDSSIYLCSVISSGTGRSMNTEAFFGQGTRLTVV.

This chain uses TRBV10-3 with TRBJ2-1; 9 positions agree with TRBD2. The V gene end was trimmed by 6 bases and the J gene end by 8 bases; junction bases not matched to a gene: 8. This CDR3 region has 14 residues. Germline V lookup: CDR1 ENHRY, CDR2 SYGVKD. CDR3 coding DNA: TGTGCCATCAGGGGAGGGACTAGCCTCGATGAGCAGTTCTTC. Its protein product is CAIRGGTSLDEQFF.

The chain couples TRBV2 to TRBJ2-2; D remains unclear. Germline CDR1 is SNHLY and CDR2 is FYNNEI. V lost 3 bases, J lost 8 bases, and 1 base lay in between. The CDR3 sequence is 10 residues long. CDR3 loop: CASSEGELFF. The CDR3 bases are TGTGCCAGCAGTGAGGGGGAGCTGTTTTTT. The entire variable domain, with the rest obtained from reference TRBV2 and TRBJ2-2, is as follows: EPEVTQTPSHQVTQMGQEVILRCVPISNHLYFYWYRQILGQKVEFLVSFYNNEISEKSEIFDDQFSVERPDGSNFTLKIRSTKLEDSAMYFCASSEGELFFGEGSRLTVL.

J is TRBJ2-1 and V is TRBV6-5; TRBD1 matches at 9 bases. The CDR3 covers 15 residues. The J segment lost 4 bases and the V segment lost 2 bases, leaving 3 bases of the junction unmatched. The germline CDR1 and CDR2 sequences are MNHEY and SVGAGI. CDR3 nucleotides: TGTGCCAGCAGTTACCAGGGACAGGGATACAATGAGCAGTTCTTC. This gives the protein CASSYQGQGYNEQFF.

This rearrangement joins TRBV4-1 to TRBJ1-1, with TRBD1 matching over 9 bases. J was trimmed by 0 bases and V by 6 bases; bases with no gene match: 11. The CDR3 is 17 residues long. Looked up from germline, CDR1 is MGHRA and CDR2 is YSYEKL. CDR3 sequence: CASRNRDRASMNTEAFF. DNA for the CDR3: TGCGCCAGCAGAAACCGGGACAGGGCTTCCATGAACACTGAAGCTTTCTTT.

Of note for this clone: One end of the junction does not line up with germline, which may come from a read error. The chain couples TRBV7-7 to TRBJ2-3; D might be TRBD2 (5 bases). The CDR3 length is 13 residues. Germline lookup yields CDR1 SSHAT and CDR2 FNYEAQ (reference sequence). The CDR3 loop is CASSKRDTDTQYF. CDR3 sequence (DNA): TGTGCTAGCAGCAAGAGGGACACAGATACGCAGTATTTT.

V is TRBV7-8 and J is TRBJ2-5; 9 bases map to TRBD2. The J segment lost 8 bases and the V segment lost 1 base, leaving 11 bases of the junction unmatched. Germline V gene sequence: CDR1 SGHVS, CDR2 FQNEAQ. The CDR3 is 16 amino acids. Written as DNA, the CDR3 is TGTGCCAGCAGCTTAGGTGCGGCACTACTAGCGGGCACCCAGTACTTC. Translated: CASSLGAALLAGTQYF.

V usage is TRBV6-5 and J usage is TRBJ1-6; the D gene is possibly TRBD1 (6 bases). V was trimmed by 6 bases and J by 9 bases, leaving 18 bases between them. The CDR3 contains 15 residues. Germline-derived CDR1 and CDR2 are MNHEY and SVGAGI. The CDR3 DNA reads as TGTGCCAGCAGAACGACAGGTTTTGGGGGTTCACCCCTCCACTTT. This gives the protein CASRTTGFGGSPLHF.

The gene calls are TRBV5-1 and TRBJ1-1; TRBD1 aligns across 8 bases. With V trimmed by 0 bases and J by 5 bases, 6 bases remained unmatched. Germline V gene sequence: CDR1 SGHRS, CDR2 YFSETQ. The CDR3 length is 15 residues. The CDR3 DNA reads as TGCGCCAGCAGCTTGGATTGGACAGGGAGAACTGAAGCTTTCTTT. It codes for CASSLDWTGRTEAFF. Complete variable domain (other parts from reference TRBV5-1 and TRBJ1-1): KAGVTQTPRYLIKTRGQQVTLSCSPISGHRSVSWYQQTPGQGLQFLFEYFSETQRNKGNFPGRFSGRQFSNSRSEMNVSTLELGDSALYLCASSLDWTGRTEAFFGQGTRLTVV.

The chain combines TRBV6-1 with TRBJ2-2; 10 positions agree with TRBD2. The germline V gene encodes CDR1 MNHNS and CDR2 SASEGT. V lost 6 bases and J lost 6; bases outside the gene matches: 4. The CDR3 spans 14 residues. CDR3 DNA: TGTGCCAGCAGGACCCTAGCGGGAGCCGGGGAGCTGTTTTTT. It codes for CASRTLAGAGELFF.

This clone was seen a handful of times. The chain employs TRBV30 and TRBJ1-6; D unclear. Germline V CDR1 and CDR2: GTSNPN, SVGIG (reference sequence). The CDR3 runs to 12 residues. V dropped 0 bases and J dropped 9 bases, with 6 bases sitting between them. The CDR3 region has the DNA TGTGCCTGGAGTGTGTCGAGTTCACCCCTCCACTTT. Translating it yields CAWSVSSSPLHF. Drawing the rest from reference TRBV30 and TRBJ1-6, the complete variable domain is SQTIHQWPATLVQPVGSPLSLECTVEGTSNPNLYWYRQAAGRGLQLLFYSVGIGQISSEVPQNLSASRPQDRQFILSSKKLLLSDSGFYLCAWSVSSSPLHFGNGTRLTVT.

This chain joins TRBV19 and TRBJ1-2; 9 bases agree with TRBD1. Looked up from germline, CDR1 is LNHDA and CDR2 is SQIVND (reference sequence). The CDR3 is 13 amino acids. Unmatched junction bases numbered 1, after V lost 3 bases and J lost 5 bases. The CDR3: CASSMTGGYGYTF. For the CDR3, the DNA is TGTGCCAGTAGTATGACAGGGGGTTATGGCTACACCTTC. The full variable domain, rest sourced from reference TRBV19 and TRBJ1-2, is DGGITQSPKYLFRKEGQNVTLSCEQNLNHDAMYWYRQDPGQGLRLIYYSQIVNDFQKGDIAEGYSVSREKKESFPLTVTSAQKNPTAFYLCASSMTGGYGYTFGSGTRLTVV.

The chain combines TRBV5-6 with TRBJ1-2; D is ambiguous. The CDR3 is 15 amino acids. Germline CDR1 is SGHDT and CDR2 is YYEEEE. V was trimmed by 2 bases and J by 2 bases, leaving 13 bases between them. This CDR3 reads CASSFPDGSNYGYTF. DNA for the CDR3: TGTGCCAGCAGCTTCCCAGACGGAAGCAACTATGGCTACACCTTC.

The genes are TRBV4-1 and TRBJ2-1, with 13 bases lining up with TRBD2. CDR1 is MGHRA and CDR2 is YSYEKL in the germline V gene. The ends lost 5 bases at V and 0 bases at J; junction bases unmatched: 10. The CDR3 is 19 residues long. As DNA, the CDR3 is TGCGCCAGCAGCAAAGCCGGGACTAGCGGGACGAGCTCCTACAATGAGCAGTTCTTC. Translated, it gives CASSKAGTSGTSSYNEQFF.

V is TRBV18 and J is TRBJ2-7; 9 nucleotides line up with TRBD1. This CDR3 comprises 18 residues. Trimming at V came to 2 bases and at J to 4 bases, leaving 15 bases not matched to a gene. Germline V CDR1 and CDR2: KGHSH, LQKENI. DNA of the CDR3: TGTGCCAGCTCACCATGGCCAATAGAGGGACAGGGCCTTTACGAGCAGTACTTC. As protein: CASSPWPIEGQGLYEQYF.

The chain is built from TRBV7-2 and TRBJ1-6; D not resolved. This CDR3 comprises 14 residues. V lost 3 bases to trimming and J lost 6 bases, with 9 bases between them. CDR1 SGHTA and CDR2 FQGNSA come from the germline V gene. CDR3 nucleotides: TGTGCCAGCAGCTTGACGAGGTCTAATTCACCCCTCCACTTT. This gives the protein CASSLTRSNSPLHF.

V is TRBV9 and J is TRBJ2-7, with 8 bases identical to TRBD1. The trim removed 3 bases at V and 6 bases at J, leaving 11 bases unmatched. There are 15 residues in the CDR3. CDR1 is SGDLS and CDR2 is YYNGEE in the germline V gene. CDR3 protein: CASSADRGRVGEQYF. The CDR3 DNA is TGTGCCAGCAGCGCAGACAGGGGACGGGTAGGCGAGCAGTACTTC.

This clone was seen a few times. The genes are TRBV9 and TRBJ2-1; 7 nucleotides align to TRBD1. Trimming removed 0 bases from V and 7 bases from J; junction bases left unmatched: 16. The germline CDR1 and CDR2 sequences are SGDLS and YYNGEE. The CDR3 spans 18 residues. The CDR3 spells CASSVEIRGRYGGNEQFF. The CDR3 DNA reads as TGTGCCAGCAGCGTAGAGATTAGGGGGCGATACGGTGGTAATGAGCAGTTCTTC.

The chain is built from TRBV25-1 and TRBJ2-4; 13 nucleotides line up with TRBD2. The CDR3 extends over 15 amino acids. The V segment lost 4 bases and the J segment 5 bases; nucleotides outside the gene matches: 2. Germline CDR1 is MGHDK and CDR2 is SYGVNS. CDR3: CASSGGLAGENIQYF. CDR3 nucleotides: TGTGCCAGCAGTGGAGGACTAGCGGGAGAAAACATTCAGTACTTC. Drawing the rest from reference TRBV25-1 and TRBJ2-4, the complete variable domain is EADIYQTPRYLVIGTGKKITLECSQTMGHDKMYWYQQDPGMELHLIHYSYGVNSTEKGDLSSESTVSRIRTEHFPLTLESARPSHTSQYLCASSGGLAGENIQYFGAGTRLSVL.

The chain links TRBV4-2 to TRBJ2-5, with 12 bases fitting TRBD2. Germline V gene lookup returns CDR1 LGHNA and CDR2 YNFKEQ. The CDR3 is 18 amino acids. The V and J ends lost 3 bases and 5 bases, in that order; junction bases with no gene match: 13. Written as DNA, the CDR3 is TGTGCCAGCAGCCAGGGGTCCCTAGCGGGAGGGCCGGGGGAGACCCAGTACTTC. It codes for CASSQGSLAGGPGETQYF.

This clone showed up just a few times. The chain employs TRBV4-1 and TRBJ2-5, with 10 nucleotides matching TRBD2. The CDR3 runs 15 residues. Germline CDR1 MGHRA, CDR2 YSYEKL. V was clipped by 3 bases and J by 1 base; unmatched bases: 2. The CDR3 spells CASSHKRGGQETQYF. For the CDR3, the DNA is TGCGCCAGCAGCCATAAGCGGGGGGGCCAAGAGACCCAGTACTTC.

The chain employs TRBV5-1 and TRBJ1-2; 7 bases match TRBD1. CDR1 and CDR2 from the germline V gene are SGHRS and YFSETQ. This CDR3 spans 13 amino acids. The ends lost 4 bases at V and 7 bases at J; junction bases unmatched: 7. The CDR3 nucleotides are TGCGCCAGCAGCGATGAGGGGGCAGGTGGCTACACCTTC. Translated, it gives CASSDEGAGGYTF.

This clone was seen a few times. The chain uses TRBV6-5 and TRBJ1-6; a possible D gene is TRBD1 (5 bases). Looked up from germline, CDR1 is MNHEY and CDR2 is SVGAGI. V gave up 2 bases and J gave up 10 bases, with 15 bases separating them. CDR3 length: 15 residues. For the CDR3, the DNA is TGTGCCAGCAGTTACGGACGGAACAGGCGGTCACCCCTCCACTTT. Translated: CASSYGRNRRSPLHF.

The chain recombines TRBV10-1 with TRBJ1-2; no reliable D call. Germline V gene lookup returns CDR1 WNHNN and CDR2 SYGVQD (reference sequence). The CDR3 consists of 10 residues. Trimming left V 6 bases short and J 8 bases short, with 7 bases between. DNA of the CDR3: TGCGCCAGCAGGGAAAACGGCTACACCTTC. Protein: CASRENGYTF.

This sequence joins TRBV10-3 and TRBJ2-1; 8 bases fit TRBD2. Germline CDR1 is ENHRY and CDR2 is SYGVKD. The CDR3 runs to 14 residues. V gave up 4 bases and J gave up 2 bases; unmatched junction bases: 1. CDR3 sequence (DNA): TGTGCCATCAGTGTTAGCGGGACCTACAATGAGCAGTTCTTC. It yields the protein CAISVSGTYNEQFF.

The chain is built from TRBV11-3 and TRBJ2-6; D is ambiguous. Germline V lookup: CDR1 SGHNT, CDR2 YENEEA. The CDR3 runs 13 residues. V was clipped by 2 bases and J by 6 bases, with 5 bases between them. The CDR3 DNA reads TGTGCCAGCAGCTTAACCCAGGCCAACGTCCTGACTTTC. Its translation: CASSLTQANVLTF.